This T cell receptor beta chain was sequenced in a study of T-cell reconstitution after alpha-beta-depleted transplantation in children (dated by TCRdb to about 2016). Looking at the study overall: The study quantitatively tracked T-cell immune reconstitution after TCRalphabeta/CD19-depleted allogeneic hematopoietic cell transplantation in children using TCR repertoire profiling. What the work shows at the level of the full study, not this receptor alone: In some patients, the high TCRbeta diversity seen at day 60 was put down to recipient T cells and intrathymic progenitors that had survived conditioning. About two months after transplant, the apparently early recovery of alphabetaT-cell counts reportedly depended on just several hundred clones that had expanded rapidly and came from non-depleted graft cells. The frequencies of hyperexpanded clones fell over the following months, and after one year, T-cell counts and TCRbeta diversity were mostly attributed to newly produced T cells.

The treatment or condition label for this specimen denotes: allogeneic hematopoietic cell transplantation with graft depleted of TCRalphabeta T cells and CD19 B cells. TCRalphabeta/CD19-depleted allogeneic hematopoietic cell grafts were given to the transplant recipients, all of whom were children. Receptor libraries were prepared by PCR. TCRdb names Illumina HiSeq 2500 as the instrument used. Molecular barcoding was employed in the preparation of TCR libraries, with unique molecular identifiers being used to normalize TCRbeta repertoire quantification. The raw public reads went through TCRdb reprocessing: fastp at Q25, MiXCR clone calling, in-frame beta chains kept. Entries are consolidated by CDR3 protein sequence, retaining the most common genes and DNA. The sample records hundreds of thousands of distinct CDR3 sequences, roughly 25% of which are singletons. Around 4.8% of the sample comes from the top ten.

The germline V end is reduced by 3 bases and the J end by 0 bases; junction bases left unmatched: 1. CDR1 and CDR2, per the germline V gene (reference sequence), are DFQATT and SNEGSKA. The CDR3 has 13 amino acids, counting the end cysteine and phenylalanine. This entry keeps only the CDR3 DNA: 39 bases, framed from base 1. With regard to this clonotype: There is no known antigen for this receptor. Base qualities were left out, and no much larger clone turns up one base away.

The TCR comes from a female patient between 2 and 15 years old who had a stem cell transplant for congenital amegakaryocytic thrombocytopenia, so the T cells may come from the graft donor. The chain is made from TRBV20-1 and TRBJ2-7; TRBD1 agrees with 8 junctional bases. Source: PBMCs, mostly from graft donor cells, taken 360 days after TCRalphabeta/CD19-depleted stem cell transplant. The sequenced DNA: TGCAGTGCTAGGGACAGGGTCTCCTACGAGCAGTACTTC. Its protein reads: CSARDRVSYEQYF.